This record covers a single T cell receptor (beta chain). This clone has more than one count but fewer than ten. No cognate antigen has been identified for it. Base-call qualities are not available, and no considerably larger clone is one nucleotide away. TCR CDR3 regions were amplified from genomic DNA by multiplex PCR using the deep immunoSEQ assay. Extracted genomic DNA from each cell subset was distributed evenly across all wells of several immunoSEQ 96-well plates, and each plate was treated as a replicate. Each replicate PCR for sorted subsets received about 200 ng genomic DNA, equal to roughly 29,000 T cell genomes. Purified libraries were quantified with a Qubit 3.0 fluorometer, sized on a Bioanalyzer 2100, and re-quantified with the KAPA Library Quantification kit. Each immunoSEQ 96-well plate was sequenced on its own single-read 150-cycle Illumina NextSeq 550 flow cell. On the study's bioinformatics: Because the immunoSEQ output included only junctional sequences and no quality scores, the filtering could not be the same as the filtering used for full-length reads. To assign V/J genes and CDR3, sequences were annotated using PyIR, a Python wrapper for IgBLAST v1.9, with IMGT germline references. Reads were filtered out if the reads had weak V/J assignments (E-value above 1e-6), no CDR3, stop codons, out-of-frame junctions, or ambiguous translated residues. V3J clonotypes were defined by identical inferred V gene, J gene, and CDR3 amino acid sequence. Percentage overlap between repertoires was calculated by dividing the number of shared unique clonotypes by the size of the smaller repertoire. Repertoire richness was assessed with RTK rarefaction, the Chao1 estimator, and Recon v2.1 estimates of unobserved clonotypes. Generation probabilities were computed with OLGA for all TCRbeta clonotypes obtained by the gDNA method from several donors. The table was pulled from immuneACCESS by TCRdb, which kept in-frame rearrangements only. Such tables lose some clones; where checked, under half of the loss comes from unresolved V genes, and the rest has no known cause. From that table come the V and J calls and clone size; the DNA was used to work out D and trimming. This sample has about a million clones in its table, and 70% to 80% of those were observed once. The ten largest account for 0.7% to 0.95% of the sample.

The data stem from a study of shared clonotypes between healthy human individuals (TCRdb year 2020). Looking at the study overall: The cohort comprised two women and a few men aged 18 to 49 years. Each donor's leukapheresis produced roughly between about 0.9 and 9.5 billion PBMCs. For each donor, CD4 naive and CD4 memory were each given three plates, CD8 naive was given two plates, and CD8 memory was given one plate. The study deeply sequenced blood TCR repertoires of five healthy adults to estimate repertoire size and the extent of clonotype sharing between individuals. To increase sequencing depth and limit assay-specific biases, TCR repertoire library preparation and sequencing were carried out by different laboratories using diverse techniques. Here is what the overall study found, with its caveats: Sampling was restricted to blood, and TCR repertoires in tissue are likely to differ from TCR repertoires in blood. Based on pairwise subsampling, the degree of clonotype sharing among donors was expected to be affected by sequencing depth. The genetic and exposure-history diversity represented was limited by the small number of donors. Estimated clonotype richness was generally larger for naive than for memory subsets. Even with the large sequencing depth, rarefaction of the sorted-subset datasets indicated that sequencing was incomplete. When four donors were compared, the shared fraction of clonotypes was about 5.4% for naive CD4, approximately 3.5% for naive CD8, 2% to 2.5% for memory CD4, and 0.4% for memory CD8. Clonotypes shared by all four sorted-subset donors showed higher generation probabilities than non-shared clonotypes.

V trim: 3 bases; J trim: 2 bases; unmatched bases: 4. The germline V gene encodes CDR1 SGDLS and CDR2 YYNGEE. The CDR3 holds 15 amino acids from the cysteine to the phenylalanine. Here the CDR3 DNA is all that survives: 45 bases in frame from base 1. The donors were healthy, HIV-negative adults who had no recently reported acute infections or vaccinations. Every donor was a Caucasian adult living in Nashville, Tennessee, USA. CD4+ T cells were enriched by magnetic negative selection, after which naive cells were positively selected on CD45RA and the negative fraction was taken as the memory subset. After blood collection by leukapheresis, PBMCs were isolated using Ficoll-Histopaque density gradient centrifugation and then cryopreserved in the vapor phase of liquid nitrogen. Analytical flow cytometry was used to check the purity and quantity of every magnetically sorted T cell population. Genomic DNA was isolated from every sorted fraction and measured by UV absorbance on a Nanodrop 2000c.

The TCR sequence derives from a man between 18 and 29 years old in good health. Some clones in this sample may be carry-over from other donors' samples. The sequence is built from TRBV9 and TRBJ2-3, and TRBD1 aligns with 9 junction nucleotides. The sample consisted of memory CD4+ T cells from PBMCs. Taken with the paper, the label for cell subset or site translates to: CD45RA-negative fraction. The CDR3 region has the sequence CASSDGTGFTDTQYF. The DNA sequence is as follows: TGTGCCAGCAGCGACGGGACAGGGTTCACAGATACGCAGTATTTT. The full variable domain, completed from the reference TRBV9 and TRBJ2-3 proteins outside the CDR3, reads DSGVTQTPKHLITATGQRVTLRCSPRSGDLSVYWYQQSLDQGLQFLIQYYNGEERAKGNILERFSAQQFPDLHSELNLSSLELGDSALYFCASSDGTGFTDTQYFGPGTRLTVL.